Included here is one T cell receptor beta chain sequence, with context. Its antigen is undetermined. The CDR3 covers 15 residues. J lost 6 bases, V lost 5 bases, and 8 bases had no gene match. Germline values: CDR1 LNHDA, CDR2 SQIVND (reference sequence). The sample belongs to a study of regulatory T cells in long-lasting Graves disease. At the level of the study: Patients met the persistent Graves' disease definition after over 5 years of antithyroid drugs with positive TSH receptor antibodies.

The authors built TCR beta libraries using iRepertoire HTBI primers and Arm-PCR of CDR3 regions. Via MiXCR, TCRdb re-called the multiplex PCR reads, giving one row per CDR3 protein. The table shows 300,000 to 350,000 distinct CDR3 sequences, with around a fifth occurring only once. Regarding the study as a whole: TRBV28, TRBJ1-2 and TRBJ2-5 emerged as the favored segments in persistent disease. Compared with new cases, persistent Graves' patients showed reduced TCR diversity.

Documented time point: persistent/refractory GD, antithyroid drugs over 5 years with positive TRAb. From RNA extracted from PBMCs, the TCR library was made. In each case, Graves' disease was diagnosed per American Thyroid Association guidelines. The sequence was obtained from a female donor with Graves disease. The sample consisted of peripheral blood mononuclear cells (PBMCs), taken when the disease was refractory, from a patient treated with antithyroid drugs. The chain links TRBV19 to TRBJ1-5, with 9 bases that match TRBD1. The CDR3 is CASSSGTGYSQPQHF. The CDR3, as DNA: TGTGCCAGTAGTTCCGGGACAGGGTATAGTCAGCCCCAGCATTTT.